This entry lists 14 T cell receptor beta chains sequenced from one sample in a study of blood T cells in healthy people across ages. A second PCR of 7 to 11 cycles used a sample-barcoded 5' primer and a J-beta primer mix. TCRdb called the 5' RACE reads again in MiXCR, with one record for every CDR3 protein. The table lists approximately 770,000 distinct CDR3 sequences, over 45% of them singletons. The sequenced sample consisted of blood. The receptors come from a man between 25 and 39 years old in good health.

This clonotype was observed a handful of times. The chain joins TRBV5-1 to TRBJ1-1; D call uncertain. V was trimmed by 1 base and J by 4 bases, leaving 8 bases between them. CDR1 SGHRS and CDR2 YFSETQ come from the germline V gene. The length of the CDR3 is 13 residues. The chain's CDR3 is CASSLQVSTEAFF. The CDR3 bases are TGCGCCAGCAGCTTGCAAGTGAGCACTGAAGCTTTCTTT.

Concerning this clonotype itself: The junction departs from germline at one end; a sequencing error may be responsible. This chain joins TRBV10-3 and TRBJ2-5; 7 bases line up with TRBD2. TRBJ2-7 matches the DNA end more closely, so the J call is doubtful. The germline gives CDR1 ENHRY, CDR2 SYGVKD. CDR3 length: 13 amino acids. The CDR3 bases are TGTACCATCAGACTAGCCGCGACCTACGAGCAGTACTTC. This gives the protein CTIRLAATYEQYF.

The genes are TRBV7-6 and TRBJ2-3, with D tentatively TRBD2 (6 bases). Trimming stripped 5 bases from V and 2 bases from J, with 20 bases between. CDR3 length equals 17 residues. The germline gives CDR1 SGHVS, CDR2 FNYEAQ. The CDR3 is CASSLVWDSLFTDTQYF. The CDR3 DNA is TGTGCCAGCAGCCTCGTATGGGACTCCTTATTCACAGATACGCAGTATTTT.

The J gene is TRBJ2-4, the V gene TRBV10-3; 7 nucleotides match TRBD2. The J call is doubtful: the DNA matches TRBJ2-7 better. The CDR3 runs 17 residues. CDR1 is ENHRY, CDR2 SYGVKD, per germline. The CDR3 reads CAISTINQAGYGGEQYF. For the CDR3, the DNA is TGTGCCATCAGTACTATTAACCAAGCGGGGTATGGGGGCGAGCAGTACTTC.

The chain uses TRBV20-1 and TRBJ1-4; no reliable D call. Deletions cut 6 bases from V and 6 bases from J, with 14 bases between. The CDR3 is 13 amino acids. Germline values: CDR1 DFQATT, CDR2 SNEGSKA (reference sequence). The CDR3 loop reads CSAIDTGDEKLFF. The CDR3 DNA sequence: TGCAGTGCCATCGACACTGGAGATGAAAAACTGTTTTTT.

This clonotype was counted only a few times. The CDR3 nucleotides are TGTGCCAGCAGCCGAACCGAGGCTAGCGGGAGCCGACTATTGGAGCAGTTCTTC. Its protein product is CASSRTEASGSRLLEQFF. The chain has TRBV7-3 and TRBJ2-1, with 10 positions matching TRBD2. The V gene's germline CDR1 is SGHTA and CDR2 FQGTGA. V shed 5 bases, J shed 10 bases, and the junction held 20 bases outside the gene matches. The CDR3 is 18 amino acids.

The rearrangement joins TRBV12-3 or TRBV12-4 to TRBJ1-3, with no clear D. Deletions cut 6 bases from V and 3 bases from J, with 9 bases between. The CDR3 consists of 13 residues. The CDR3 protein is CASSGRIGNTIYF. CDR3 sequence (DNA): TGTGCCAGCAGCGGCAGGATTGGAAACACCATATATTTT.

This clonotype was seen only a few times. CDR3 DNA sequence: TGTGCCAGCACCCCGGGACTAGCGGGAGTGAGTGAGCAGTTCTTC. Translated, it gives CASTPGLAGVSEQFF. The V and J genes are TRBV21-1 and TRBJ2-1; TRBD2, the table's D call, was not compared with the DNA. TRBV21-1 corresponds to a pseudogene. The CDR3 extends over 15 amino acids.

This clonotype was found a few times. V is TRBV10-3 and J is TRBJ2-7; D remains unclear. Germline CDR1 and CDR2: ENHRY and SYGVKD. Trimming removed 10 bases at V and 7 bases at J, with 20 bases between. The CDR3 is 13 amino acids. CDR3 coding DNA: TGTGCCACCGGACCTACGAGAGAAGGGGAGCAGTACTTC. The encoded protein is CATGPTREGEQYF.

This clonotype was picked up a small number of times. This chain's CDR3 is CSSAAFGYNEQFF. The CDR3 DNA follows: TGCAGCTCGGCCGCCTTCGGATACAATGAGCAGTTCTTC. The chain has TRBV29-1 and TRBJ2-1; D is ambiguous. The germline V gene encodes CDR1 SQVTM and CDR2 ANQGSEA. The CDR3 has 13 amino acids. V lost 8 bases and J lost 4, with 15 bases in between.

The rearrangement joins TRBV6-4 to TRBJ1-5; D remains unclear. V dropped 3 bases and J dropped 0 bases, with 9 bases sitting between them. Germline V gives CDR1 MRHNA, CDR2 SNTAGT. The CDR3 spans 15 residues. The CDR3 sequence is CASSETGDSNQPQHF. Written as DNA, the CDR3 is TGTGCCAGCAGTGAGACCGGGGATAGCAATCAGCCCCAGCATTTT.

A single count supports this clonotype. The CDR3 nucleotides are TGCAGTGCTCAGTCGAGGGGACCCGGCAATGAGCAGTTCTTC. It yields the protein CSAQSRGPGNEQFF. The rearrangement joins TRBV20-1 to TRBJ2-1, with D possibly being TRBD1 or TRBD2 (5 bases each). The germline V and J ends were trimmed by 5 bases and 6 bases, with 17 bases remaining between them. The germline V gene has CDR1 DFQATT and CDR2 SNEGSKA (reference sequence). CDR3 length: 14 amino acids.

The chain combines TRBV4-3 with TRBJ2-3, with D maybe TRBD2 (6 bases). The CDR3 is made up of 15 amino acids. Looked up from germline, CDR1 is LGHNA and CDR2 is YSLEER. V dropped 0 bases and J dropped 4 bases, with 11 bases sitting between them. The DNA of the CDR3 is TGCGCCAGCAGCCAAGATCACTGGAGGGCAGATACGCAGTATTTT. This encodes CASSQDHWRADTQYF.

There are a few counts of this clonotype. The V gene is TRBV15, the J gene TRBJ1-5, with D unclear. Germline values: CDR1 LNHNV, CDR2 YYDKDF (reference sequence). The V end lost 2 bases, the J end lost 4 bases, and 9 bases lay between the germline ends. This CDR3 region has 14 residues. DNA for the CDR3: TGTGCCACCAGCAGAAGGAGCATAAATCAGCCCCAGCATTTT. Its translation: CATSRRSINQPQHF.